The source of this T cell receptor beta chain is a study of blood T cell repertoires in COVID-19. The repertoire was sequenced with immunoSEQ multiplex PCR; TCRdb's copy has only in-frame clones and lacks some. The data hold around 280,000 clones, with about nine tenths observed a single time. The source of this sequence is a woman aged 45-59 years who had recovered from COVID-19. Input material: peripheral blood.

CDR3 nucleotide sequence: TGTGCCAGCAGCCAAGGTTCTTTCGAGCAGTACTTC. It codes for CASSQGSFEQYF. The V gene is TRBV4-2, the J gene TRBJ2-7; D call uncertain. Germline CDR1 is LGHNA and CDR2 is YNFKEQ. This CDR3 is built from 12 residues. The germline V and J ends were trimmed by 1 base and 6 bases, with 7 bases remaining between them.